The TCR beta chain under discussion was sequenced for a study of cytomegalovirus exposure and HLA in healthy donors. Donors counted as nominally healthy when sampled, yet unrecorded immune exposures were likely. CDR3 length: 15 residues. Trimming at V came to 6 bases and at J to 1 base, leaving 4 bases not matched to a gene. Germline CDR1 is MRHNA and CDR2 is SNTAGT. Primers for the PCR totalled 60 Vbeta and 13 Jbeta. The table came from immunoSEQ multiplex PCR; TCRdb's copy has only in-frame clones and leaves some out. The sample contains about 85,000 clones, approximately 66% of which appear only once. This clone was counted only a few times. The antigen remains undetermined. Study conclusions and caveats: About 87% or about 30% of the time was how often most TCR beta V segments were productive, according to an earlier analysis. Analysis was carried out at a later point, and it linked a missense DCLRE1C variant to TCR beta V- and J-gene trimming. There were 150 to 200 TCR beta chains listed as cytomegalovirus-associated.

The chain links TRBV6-4 to TRBJ2-3, with TRBD2 identical over 10 bases. Sequenced input: PBMCs. The origin of this receptor is a man in his thirties or forties in good health and CMV-seronegative. This chain's CDR3 is CASSPGTSGTDTQYF. The CDR3 nucleotides are TGTGCCAGCAGCCCCGGGACTAGCGGCACAGATACGCAGTATTTT.